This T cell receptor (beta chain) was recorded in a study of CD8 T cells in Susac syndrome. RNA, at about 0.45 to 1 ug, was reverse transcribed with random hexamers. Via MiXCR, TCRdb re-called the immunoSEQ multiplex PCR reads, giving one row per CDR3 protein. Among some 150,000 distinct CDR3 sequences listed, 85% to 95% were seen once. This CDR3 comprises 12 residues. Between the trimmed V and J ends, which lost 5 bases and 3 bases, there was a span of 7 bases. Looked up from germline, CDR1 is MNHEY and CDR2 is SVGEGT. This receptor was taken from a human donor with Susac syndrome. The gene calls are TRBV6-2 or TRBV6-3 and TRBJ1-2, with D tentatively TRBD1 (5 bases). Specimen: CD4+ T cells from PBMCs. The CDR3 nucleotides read TGTGCCAGCAGTCCGACAGACTATGGCTACACCTTC. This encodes CASSPTDYGYTF.